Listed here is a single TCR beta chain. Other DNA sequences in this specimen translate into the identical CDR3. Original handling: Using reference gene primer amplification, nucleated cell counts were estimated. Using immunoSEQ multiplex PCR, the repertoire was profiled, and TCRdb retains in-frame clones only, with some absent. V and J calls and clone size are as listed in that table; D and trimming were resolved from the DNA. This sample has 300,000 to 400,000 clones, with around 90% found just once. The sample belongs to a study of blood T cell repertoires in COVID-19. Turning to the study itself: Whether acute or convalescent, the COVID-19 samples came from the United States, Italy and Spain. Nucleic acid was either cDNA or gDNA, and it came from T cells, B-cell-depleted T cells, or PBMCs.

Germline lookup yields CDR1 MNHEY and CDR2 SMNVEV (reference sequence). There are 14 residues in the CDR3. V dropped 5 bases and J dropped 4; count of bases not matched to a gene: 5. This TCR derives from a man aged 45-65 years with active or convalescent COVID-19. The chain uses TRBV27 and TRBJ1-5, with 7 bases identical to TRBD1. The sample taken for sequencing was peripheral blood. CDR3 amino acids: CASSPRQGNQPQHF. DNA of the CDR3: TGTGCCAGCAGTCCCCGACAGGGTAATCAGCCCCAGCATTTT.